This T cell receptor (beta chain) stems from a study of cytomegalovirus exposure and HLA in healthy donors. The study's findings and limits: The study found most TCR sequences rare, yet found some public TCRs in many donors. In an earlier analysis, in roughly 600 donors, most V segments appeared productive either ~87% or ~30% of the time. Upon later analysis, TCR association rates were observed to vary by HLA locus, being highest for DRB1 and lowest for HLA-C.

Germline V gives CDR1 MNHNY, CDR2 SVGAGI (reference sequence). V was trimmed by 0 bases and J by 8 bases, leaving 14 bases between them. This CDR3 has 15 amino acids. PCR involved 60 Vbeta and 13 Jbeta primers. Sequencing used immunoSEQ multiplex PCR; TCRdb keeps in-frame clones, though not all of them. The table has around 110,000 clones, roughly 70% seen once; the top ten hold 1.6%. A note on this clone: Its antigen is unidentified.

The sequenced sample consisted of PBMCs. The receptor comes from a woman in her late teens or twenties in good health and CMV-seronegative. V gene TRBV6-6 combines with J gene TRBJ1-5; perhaps TRBD1 as D (6 bases). The CDR3 region has the DNA TGTGCCAGCAGTTACTCCGGACAGTCGAGGGAGCCCCAGCATTTT. Translated: CASSYSGQSREPQHF.